These 5 T cell receptor beta chains were all obtained from the same sample, sequenced in a study of blood T cell repertoires in COVID-19. Sequencing was performed with immunoSEQ multiplex PCR; in TCRdb, only in-frame clones are kept and a portion is missing. The repertoire holds approximately 92,000 clones, with approximately 88% as singletons. The specimen was peripheral blood. The receptors shown here come from a woman aged 55-70 years with COVID-19, enrolled during active disease.

This chain links TRBV3-1 (or the pseudogene TRBV3-2) with TRBJ1-3; D may be TRBD1 (5 bases). V was shortened by 6 bases and J by 2 bases, with 11 bases between the two germline ends. Germline V gene data show CDR1 as LGHDT and CDR2 as YNNKEL (reference sequence). CDR3 length equals 14 residues. CDR3 in DNA: TGTGCCAGCAGTCTGGGGGGACCTGGAAACACCATATATTTT. Protein product: CASSLGGPGNTIYF.

The CDR3 loop reads CASSRDRGISPLHF. CDR3 bases: TGTGCCAGCAGTCGGGACAGGGGTATTTCACCCCTCCACTTT. This chain uses TRBV27 with TRBJ1-6, with 10 positions matching TRBD1. There are 14 residues in the CDR3. Germline V gene sequence: CDR1 MNHEY, CDR2 SMNVEV (reference sequence). Unmatched junction bases numbered 4, after V lost 5 bases and J lost 9 bases.

The rearrangement links TRBV7-2 to TRBJ2-3, with 11 bases matching TRBD2. Unmatched junction bases numbered 6, after V lost 1 base and J lost 6 bases. The CDR3 spans 16 residues. Germline V gene sequence: CDR1 SGHTA, CDR2 FQGNSA. As DNA, the CDR3 is TGTGCCAGCAGCTTAGTAGCGGGGGGGCCAGGGGATACGCAGTATTTT. Protein sequence: CASSLVAGGPGDTQYF.

This chain uses TRBV18 with TRBJ1-6; 10 positions agree with TRBD1. The J segment lost 8 bases and the V segment lost 3 bases, leaving 7 bases of the junction unmatched. CDR3 size: 16 residues. Germline V gene sequence: CDR1 KGHSH, CDR2 LQKENI. The CDR3 bases are TGTGCCAGCTCACCTCGACAGGGGGCGATGGATTCACCCCTCCACTTT. Protein sequence: CASSPRQGAMDSPLHF.

The chain links TRBV13 to TRBJ1-2; maybe TRBD1 (6 bases). From germline, CDR1 is PRHDT and CDR2 FYEKMQ (reference sequence). Trimming took 5 bases from V and 1 from J, leaving 11 bases between them. This CDR3 contains 14 residues. The DNA for the CDR3 is TGTGCCAGCAGCCCGGGACACCTTAACTATGGCTACACCTTC. Translated: CASSPGHLNYGYTF.